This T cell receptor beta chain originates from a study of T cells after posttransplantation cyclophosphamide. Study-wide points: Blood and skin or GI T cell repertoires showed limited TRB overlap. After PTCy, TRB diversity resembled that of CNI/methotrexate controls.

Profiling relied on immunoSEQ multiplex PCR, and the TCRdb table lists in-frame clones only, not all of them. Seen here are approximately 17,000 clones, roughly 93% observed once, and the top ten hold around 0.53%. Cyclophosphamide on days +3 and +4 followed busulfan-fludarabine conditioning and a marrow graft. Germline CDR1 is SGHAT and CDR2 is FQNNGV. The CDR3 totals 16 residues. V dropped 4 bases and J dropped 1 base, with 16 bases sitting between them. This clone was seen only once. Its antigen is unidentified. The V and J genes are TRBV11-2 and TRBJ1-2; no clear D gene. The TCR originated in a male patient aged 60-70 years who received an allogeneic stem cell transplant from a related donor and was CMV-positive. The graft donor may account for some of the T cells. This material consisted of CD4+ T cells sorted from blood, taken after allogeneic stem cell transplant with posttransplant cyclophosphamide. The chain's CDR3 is CASSYLATDYNYGYTF. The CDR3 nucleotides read TGTGCCAGCAGCTATTTAGCTACCGACTATAACTATGGCTACACCTTC.